The 11 T cell receptor beta chains below come from one sample, sequenced in a study of blood T cell repertoires in COVID-19. Only in-frame clones appear in the TCRdb table, and some are missing; sequencing was by immunoSEQ multiplex PCR. This sample has over 40,000 clones, with just under 85% found just once. Sequenced input: peripheral blood. The receptors shown here come from a human donor in a cohort sampled during active COVID-19.

The chain uses TRBV12-5 and TRBJ1-2; D unresolved. Germline lookup yields CDR1 LGHNT and CDR2 FRNRAP. The CDR3 sequence is 14 residues long. The CDR3 DNA sequence: TGTGCGAGCAGTCCGGACTGGCCCAGACTCGGCTACACCTTC. As protein: CASSPDWPRLGYTF.

The rearrangement links TRBV6-6 to TRBJ2-1; 9 bases are a match to TRBD1. V was pared by 8 bases and J by 9 bases, with 11 bases of the junction left unmatched. The CDR3 runs 14 residues. Germline loops: CDR1 MNHNY, CDR2 SVGAGI (reference sequence). This CDR3 is CASRTGTGRPEQFF. CDR3 nucleotide sequence: TGTGCCAGCCGTACCGGGACAGGGCGGCCTGAGCAGTTCTTC.

The chain has TRBV19 and TRBJ2-2; D perhaps matches TRBD2 (5 bases). The CDR3 has 14 residues. Trimming took 3 bases from V and 7 from J, leaving 12 bases between them. The germline V gene has CDR1 LNHDA and CDR2 SQIVND (reference sequence). The CDR3 here is CASSISRVGGELFF. CDR3 coding DNA: TGTGCCAGTAGTATCTCGCGGGTCGGCGGGGAGCTGTTTTTT. Full variable domain (remainder filled in from reference TRBV19 and TRBJ2-2): DGGITQSPKYLFRKEGQNVTLSCEQNLNHDAMYWYRQDPGQGLRLIYYSQIVNDFQKGDIAEGYSVSREKKESFPLTVTSAQKNPTAFYLCASSISRVGGELFFGEGSRLTVL.

The chain couples TRBV3-1 (or the pseudogene TRBV3-2) to TRBJ2-3, with 8 positions matching TRBD1. The CDR3 length is 17 residues. Germline V gene data show CDR1 as LGHDT and CDR2 as YNNKEL (reference sequence). The ends lost 3 bases at V and 0 bases at J; junction bases unmatched: 8. In nucleotides, the CDR3 is TGTGCCAGCAGCCAGCCGACAGGGGTAGCTAGCACAGATACGCAGTATTTT. Translated: CASSQPTGVASTDTQYF.

The CDR3 nucleotides are TGCAGTGCTAGGGGCGGAAACACCATATATTTT. It translates to CSARGGNTIYF. The gene calls are TRBV20-1 and TRBJ1-3; D is unresolved. The V end was cut by 3 bases, the J end by 4 bases, with 4 bases between. Germline V gene data show CDR1 as DFQATT and CDR2 as SNEGSKA (reference sequence). This CDR3 is built from 11 residues.

This chain links TRBV29-1 with TRBJ1-5; 8 nucleotides agree with TRBD1. The CDR3 has 15 residues. Germline V gives CDR1 SQVTM, CDR2 ANQGSEA. J was trimmed by 7 bases and V by 4 bases; bases with no gene match: 12. The CDR3 DNA reads as TGCAGCGTTGTTCTTACGGGGACAGGAGAGCAGCCCCAGCATTTT. Protein product: CSVVLTGTGEQPQHF.

The chain employs TRBV7-6 and TRBJ1-1, with TRBD1 matching 8 bases. Germline CDR1 and CDR2: SGHVS and FNYEAQ. CDR3 length: 16 amino acids. J gave up 1 base and V 5 bases, and 9 bases lay outside the gene matches. The CDR3 DNA reads as TGTGCCAGCAGCCAGCTATACAGGGGGAGGAACACTGAAGCTTTCTTT. Translating gives CASSQLYRGRNTEAFF.

This clone was seen only a few times. The rearrangement uses TRBV18 and TRBJ2-7, with D perhaps matching TRBD2 (6 bases). Deletions cut 3 bases from V and 2 bases from J, with 8 bases between. There are 13 residues in the CDR3. CDR1 is KGHSH and CDR2 is LQKENI in the germline V gene. The CDR3 coding sequence is TGTGCCAGCTCACCGCGGGGCGCCTACGAGCAGTACTTC. It encodes CASSPRGAYEQYF.

V usage is TRBV9 and J usage is TRBJ2-5; the D gene is possibly TRBD1 (5 bases). Trimming cost V 0 bases and J 1 base, with 7 bases left between them. The CDR3 consists of 14 residues. The V gene's germline CDR1 is SGDLS and CDR2 YYNGEE. CDR3 nucleotide sequence: TGTGCCAGCAGCGTAGGGGGCAGCCAAGAGACCCAGTACTTC. Its protein is CASSVGGSQETQYF.

The chain employs TRBV14 and TRBJ2-7, with D perhaps TRBD2 (6 bases). CDR1 is SGHDN and CDR2 is FVKESK in the germline V gene. V gave up 4 bases and J gave up 7 bases, with 26 bases separating them. This CDR3 has 17 residues. For the CDR3, the DNA is TGTGCCAGCAGCCCCCATCCGGGGGAGACAAACAGCCTGGAGCAGTACTTC. This translates into CASSPHPGETNSLEQYF.

The chain combines TRBV7-3 with TRBJ2-1, with 9 positions matching TRBD2. The CDR3 has 14 residues. The junction had 4 bases not matched to a gene; V was cut back by 5 bases and J by 5 bases. Germline V gene lookup returns CDR1 SGHTA and CDR2 FQGTGA. This chain's CDR3 is CASSRSGGNNEQFF. CDR3 nucleotides: TGTGCCAGCAGCCGCAGCGGGGGGAACAATGAGCAGTTCTTC. The entire variable domain, with the rest obtained from reference TRBV7-3 and TRBJ2-1, is as follows: GAGVSQTPSNKVTEKGKYVELRCDPISGHTALYWYRQSLGQGPEFLIYFQGTGAADDSGLPNDRFFAVRPEGSVSTLKIQRTERGDSAVYLCASSRSGGNNEQFFGPGTRLTVL.